This T cell receptor beta chain was documented in a study of a mutant IDH1 vaccine in newly diagnosed glioma. The time point here: baseline, week 1 (first vaccination visit). Described treatment: pre-vaccination baseline after standard-of-care therapy. The ends were cut back, 1 base at V and 2 bases at J, with 9 bases in the middle. This CDR3 spans 16 amino acids. CDR1 is MNHNS, CDR2 SASEGT, per germline. Repertoires were generated with immunoSEQ multiplex PCR, while TCRdb's copy carries only in-frame clones and drops some. The sample lists tens of thousands of clones; approximately 83% were seen once.

The V and J genes are TRBV6-1 and TRBJ2-6; tentative D call: TRBD1 (6 bases). This TCR came from a woman aged 45-60 years with glioma. The material was PBMCs, obtained from a glioma patient treated with radiotherapy, temozolomide or both. The CDR3 DNA reads as TGTGCCAGCAGTGAAGAGGCAGGGGCTGGGGCCAACGTCCTGACTTTC. It codes for CASSEEAGAGANVLTF.